The 13 T cell receptor beta chains presented below share a single source sample, sequenced in a study of control samples from healthy donors and cancer patients. Assay: immunoSEQ multiplex PCR; the TCRdb copy retains only in-frame clones and omits some. This table holds tens of thousands of clones, 84% found once. Sequencing was done on a sample of blood. These TCRs come from a man over 45 in good health.

The chain is built from TRBV28 and TRBJ2-1, with D maybe TRBD2 (6 bases). V was shortened by 5 bases and J by 1 base, with 15 bases between the two germline ends. CDR3 length equals 16 residues. CDR1 is MDHEN and CDR2 is SYDVKM in the germline V gene. The CDR3 sequence: CASSPWSGTSYNEQFF. The CDR3 DNA reads TGTGCCAGCAGTCCCTGGTCAGGGACTTCCTACAATGAGCAGTTCTTC.

The chain joins TRBV6-1 to TRBJ1-2; D uncertain. The V end lost 3 bases, the J end lost 7 bases, and 12 bases lay between the germline ends. Germline V gives CDR1 MNHNS, CDR2 SASEGT. This CDR3 has 13 amino acids. The CDR3 bases are TGTGCCAGCAGTGACGCTGTCGGATTTGGCTACACCTTC. Protein: CASSDAVGFGYTF.

This rearrangement joins TRBV7-8 to TRBJ1-6; 9 bases agree with TRBD1. The germline V gene has CDR1 SGHVS and CDR2 FQNEAQ. V shed 4 bases, J shed 14 bases, and the junction held 3 bases outside the gene matches. This CDR3 contains 12 residues. DNA for the CDR3: TGTGCCAGCAGCTCTAGGACAGGGGCCCTCCACTTT. The encoded protein is CASSSRTGALHF.

This chain joins TRBV14 and TRBJ1-2; D unresolved. This CDR3 is built from 14 residues. Germline CDR1 is SGHDN and CDR2 is FVKESK. Trimming removed 3 bases from V and 7 bases from J, with 15 bases in between. CDR3 in amino acids: CASSQAILAGGYTF. CDR3 in DNA: TGTGCCAGCAGCCAGGCTATTTTGGCAGGTGGCTACACCTTC.

V gene TRBV5-4 combines with J gene TRBJ2-6; 8 positions agree with TRBD2. In germline, CDR1 is SGHNT, CDR2 YYREEE (reference sequence). This CDR3 comprises 16 residues. V was pared by 4 bases and J by 0 bases, with 3 bases of the junction left unmatched. The CDR3 is CASSQREYSGANVLTF. CDR3 DNA sequence: TGTGCCAGCAGCCAGCGGGAGTACTCTGGGGCCAACGTCCTGACTTTC.

This chain connects TRBV11-3 to TRBJ1-4, with 7 nucleotides matching TRBD1. The ends lost 0 bases at V and 8 bases at J; junction bases unmatched: 3. The CDR3 extends over 14 amino acids. CDR1 SGHNT and CDR2 YENEEA come from the germline V gene. Written as DNA, the CDR3 is TGTGCCAGCAGCTTAGACGAGGGGGCAGAAAAACTGTTTTTT. Its protein is CASSLDEGAEKLFF.

The rearrangement uses TRBV5-6 and TRBJ1-1; 10 bases are a match to TRBD1. After removal of 4 bases from V and 1 base from J, the junction contained 7 bases not matched to a gene. This CDR3 has 16 amino acids. Germline V gene lookup returns CDR1 SGHDT and CDR2 YYEEEE. CDR3 nucleotide sequence: TGTGCCAGCAGCCCCGGGACAGGGGCTTCGAACACTGAAGCTTTCTTT. Protein sequence: CASSPGTGASNTEAFF.

The chain combines TRBV4-3 with TRBJ2-5, with D possibly being TRBD2 (7 bases). The V end lost 2 bases, the J end lost 5 bases, and 18 bases lay between the germline ends. Germline V gives CDR1 LGHNA, CDR2 YSLEER. The CDR3 sequence is 16 residues long. The CDR3 sequence is CASSQLGGRMRETQYF. The CDR3 region has the DNA TGCGCCAGCAGCCAATTGGGGGGGCGGATGAGGGAGACCCAGTACTTC.

This chain links TRBV5-1 with TRBJ1-1; a weak D match, TRBD1 (5 bases). V was shortened by 4 bases and J by 3 bases, with 13 bases between the two germline ends. The CDR3 sequence is 14 residues long. Germline loops: CDR1 SGHRS, CDR2 YFSETQ. CDR3 bases: TGCGCCAGCAGCCTACAGGTATGGGACACTGAAGCTTTCTTT. The encoded protein is CASSLQVWDTEAFF.

The gene calls are TRBV10-3 and TRBJ2-1, with D uncertain. CDR1 and CDR2 (germline): ENHRY, SYGVKD. V was trimmed by 4 bases and J by 8 bases, leaving 12 bases between them. The CDR3 contains 13 residues. The CDR3 loop is CAISGPTGHEQFF. The DNA of the CDR3 is TGTGCCATCAGTGGCCCGACTGGACATGAGCAGTTCTTC.

In its sample, this clone was seen once. The chain combines TRBV12-3 or TRBV12-4 with TRBJ1-2, with 9 bases identical to TRBD1. The ends lost 4 bases at V and 13 bases at J; junction bases unmatched: 7. This CDR3 has 12 residues. For the CDR3, the DNA is TGTGCCAGCAGTTGGCCGGGACAGGGCCTCACCTTC. Amino acid sequence: CASSWPGQGLTF.

The J gene is TRBJ2-3, the V gene TRBV9; D tentatively fits TRBD1 or TRBD2 (5 bases each). CDR1 is SGDLS and CDR2 is YYNGEE in the germline V gene. Trimming took off 3 bases at V and 2 bases at J, with 13 bases between the two ends. This CDR3 has 15 amino acids. The CDR3 region is CASSEGTGPTDTQYF. Written as DNA, the CDR3 is TGTGCCAGCAGCGAAGGGACCGGACCCACAGATACGCAGTATTTT. The full variable domain, in which reference TRBV9 and TRBJ2-3 provide the parts outside the CDR3, is DSGVTQTPKHLITATGQRVTLRCSPRSGDLSVYWYQQSLDQGLQFLIQYYNGEERAKGNILERFSAQQFPDLHSELNLSSLELGDSALYFCASSEGTGPTDTQYFGPGTRLTVL.

CDR3 region: CASSLTSDYEQYF. The CDR3 nucleotides read TGTGCCAGCAGTTTAACGAGCGACTACGAGCAGTACTTC. The chain uses TRBV12-3 or TRBV12-4 and TRBJ2-7; unclear D gene. The CDR3 consists of 13 residues. The V end lost 2 bases, the J end lost 3 bases, and 8 bases lay between the germline ends.